These T cell receptor beta chains were read from a single sample in a study of early T cells in non-severe SARS-CoV-2 infection. TCRdb called the 5' RACE reads again in MiXCR, with one record for every CDR3 protein. The repertoire holds around 60,000 distinct CDR3 sequences, with 20% to 25% as singletons. The specimen was whole blood, collected at baseline. The receptors shown here come from an adult who was a healthcare worker with PCR-confirmed SARS-CoV-2 infection or an uninfected control (not recorded which). CDR3s include the opening cysteine and the closing phenylalanine or tryptophan.

j_gene: TRBJ1-6
v_gene: TRBV3-1
CDR3aa: CASSQGHRDSPLHF

j_gene: TRBJ2-7
v_gene: TRBV10-3
CDR3aa: CAISESGTGGSEQYF

j_gene: TRBJ1-1
v_gene: TRBV14
CDR3aa: CASSQDRRGSAFF

j_gene: TRBJ1-6
v_gene: TRBV25-1
CDR3aa: CASSDAGGGTPLHF

j_gene: TRBJ1-6
v_gene: TRBV4-1
CDR3aa: CASSQDSSLTNSPLHF

j_gene: TRBJ1-1
v_gene: TRBV15
CDR3aa: CATSKGGVLDTEAFF

j_gene: TRBJ1-5
v_gene: TRBV18
CDR3aa: CASSGTGGNQPQHF

j_gene: TRBJ2-7
v_gene: TRBV9
CDR3aa: CASSLRQGPSEQYF

j_gene: TRBJ1-5
v_gene: TRBV7-6
CDR3aa: CASSWGNQPQHF

j_gene: TRBJ2-6
v_gene: TRBV10-3
CDR3aa: CAISEQGIGANVLTF

j_gene: TRBJ1-2
v_gene: TRBV20-1
CDR3aa: CSAEKGGRTGYTF

j_gene: TRBJ2-5
v_gene: TRBV6-6
CDR3aa: CASSWTSQETQYF